The entry below gives a single T cell receptor (beta chain) sequence along with its context. Additional DNA sequences in this sample encode the identical CDR3. The V gene's germline CDR1 is MNHEY and CDR2 SVGAGI. V was cut by 2 bases and J by 8 bases, with 9 bases left in between. This CDR3 has 12 amino acids. This specimen comes from a study of blood T cell repertoires in COVID-19. The wider study: From the United States, Italy and Spain came samples of acute and convalescent COVID-19.

Authors' data handling: From reference gene primer amplification, estimates of nucleated cell counts were derived. Assay used: immunoSEQ multiplex PCR; TCRdb lists only in-frame clones, some missing. Clone size and V and J calls were adopted from that table, with D and trimming inferred from the DNA. The table lists about 300,000 clones, approximately 90% of them singletons. The source is a man aged 35 to 55 with acute or convalescent COVID-19. Material for sequencing was peripheral blood. This sequence joins TRBV6-5 and TRBJ1-1; TRBD1 is a possible D gene (5 bases). The CDR3, as DNA: TGTGCCAGCAGTTACCGGGGGGGGGAAGCTTTCTTT. It codes for CASSYRGGEAFF.